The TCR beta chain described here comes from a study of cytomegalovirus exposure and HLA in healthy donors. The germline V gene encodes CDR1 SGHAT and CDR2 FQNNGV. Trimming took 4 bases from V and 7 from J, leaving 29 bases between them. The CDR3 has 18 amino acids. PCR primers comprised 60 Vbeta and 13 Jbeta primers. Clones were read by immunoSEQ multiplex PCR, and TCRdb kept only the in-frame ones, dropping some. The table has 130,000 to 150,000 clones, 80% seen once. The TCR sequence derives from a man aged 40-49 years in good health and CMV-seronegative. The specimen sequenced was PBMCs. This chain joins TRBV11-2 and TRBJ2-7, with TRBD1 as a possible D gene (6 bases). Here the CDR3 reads CASSSTPVVPGADGEQYF. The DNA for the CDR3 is TGTGCCAGCAGCTCCACCCCGGTCGTGCCAGGGGCAGATGGTGAGCAGTACTTC.